The present T cell receptor beta chain was sequenced within a study of blood T cell repertoires in COVID-19. The CDR3 extends over 14 amino acids. From germline, CDR1 is SGHRS and CDR2 YFSETQ. With 4 bases clipped from V and 0 bases from J, the junction kept 3 bases outside the gene matches. Sequencing was performed with immunoSEQ multiplex PCR; in TCRdb, only in-frame clones are kept and a portion is missing. This repertoire shows roughly 200,000 clones, approximately 80% found once; its top ten account for about 9%. This receptor was identified in a woman in her forties or fifties with active or convalescent COVID-19. The source material was peripheral blood. The rearrangement links TRBV5-1 to TRBJ1-1, with 7 nucleotides matching TRBD1. The chain's CDR3 is CASSQGVLNTEAFF. CDR3 DNA sequence: TGCGCCAGCAGCCAGGGGGTTTTGAACACTGAAGCTTTCTTT. The variable domain in full, with the rest retrieved from reference TRBV5-1 and TRBJ1-1, is KAGVTQTPRYLIKTRGQQVTLSCSPISGHRSVSWYQQTPGQGLQFLFEYFSETQRNKGNFPGRFSGRQFSNSRSEMNVSTLELGDSALYLCASSQGVLNTEAFFGQGTRLTVV.